The 24 T cell receptor beta chains below come from one sample, sequenced in a study of cytomegalovirus exposure and HLA in healthy donors (TCRdb year 2017). The library was built by means of the immunoSEQ multiplex PCR assay. A mixture of 60 forward primers for TCR Vbeta segments and 13 reverse primers for TCR Jbeta segments was used in the multiplex PCR. This is the immuneACCESS table as TCRdb keeps it, with only in-frame sequences that have V and J called. A part of the clones is gone; compared with another copy, unresolved V genes explain less than half, and the rest is unexplained. This sample gives 200,000 to 250,000 clones in total; approximately 79% of them show up just once. The ten largest clones represent more than 1.5% of the sample. The sequenced sample was PBMCs. These receptor sequences come from a man aged 18-30 years in good health and CMV-seronegative.

The chain has TRBV30 and TRBJ2-2; 15 bases are a match to TRBD2. The V gene's germline CDR1 is GTSNPN and CDR2 SVGIG (reference sequence). V was pared by 0 bases and J by 6 bases, with 5 bases of the junction left unmatched. This CDR3 region has 17 residues. CDR3 DNA sequence: TGTGCCTGGAGTGTACAACGGACTAGCGGGGGGGCCGGGGAGCTGTTTTTT. This gives the protein CAWSVQRTSGGAGELFF.

The rearrangement joins TRBV29-1 to TRBJ2-7, with D possibly TRBD1 on 5 matching bases. The CDR3 totals 14 residues. Germline CDR1 SQVTM, CDR2 ANQGSEA. Trimming took 2 bases from V and 7 from J, leaving 18 bases between them. The CDR3 spells CSVEIGSGYGEQYF. The CDR3 bases are TGCAGCGTTGAAATCGGATCAGGGTATGGGGAGCAGTACTTC.

This chain links TRBV18 with TRBJ1-2, with 7 bases that match TRBD1. V was clipped by 3 bases and J by 4 bases; unmatched bases: 8. CDR3 length: 15 residues. Germline CDR1 is KGHSH and CDR2 is LQKENI. CDR3 DNA: TGTGCCAGCTCACCTTCCCAGACAGGGCTCTATGGCTACACCTTC. Encoded protein: CASSPSQTGLYGYTF.

The CDR3 region is CASSPDRGFSYEQYF. In DNA, the CDR3 is TGTGCCAGCAGCCCGGACAGGGGATTCTCCTACGAGCAGTACTTC. The V gene is TRBV5-5, the J gene TRBJ2-7, with 9 nucleotides matching TRBD1. The V segment lost 4 bases and the J segment 0 bases; nucleotides outside the gene matches: 5. The CDR3 covers 15 residues. CDR1 is SGHKS, CDR2 YYEKEE, per germline (reference sequence).

V usage is TRBV6-5 and J usage is TRBJ2-7; D is unclear. Germline V gene data show CDR1 as MNHEY and CDR2 as SVGAGI. The germline V and J ends were trimmed by 6 bases and 4 bases, with 19 bases remaining between them. CDR3 length: 15 amino acids. The CDR3 DNA is TGTGCCAGCAGCCCCGGGTCACCGAAGCCTTACGAGCAGTACTTC. It encodes CASSPGSPKPYEQYF.

The CDR3 loop reads CASSQLTPNYGYTF. The CDR3 coding sequence is TGTGCCAGCAGCCAACTAACCCCTAACTATGGCTACACCTTC. The chain has TRBV14 and TRBJ1-2, with D hard to call. Per germline, CDR1 SGHDN and CDR2 FVKESK. The CDR3 loop spans 14 amino acids. The ends were cut back, 2 bases at V and 0 bases at J, with 7 bases in the middle.

This CDR3 is CASSATGGNYGYTF. The CDR3 DNA reads as TGTGCCAGCAGCGCAACCGGGGGGAACTATGGCTACACCTTC. The chain recombines TRBV9 with TRBJ1-2; perhaps TRBD1 as D (5 bases). The CDR3 sequence is 14 residues long. Trimming removed 3 bases at V and 2 bases at J, with 11 bases between. Per germline, CDR1 SGDLS and CDR2 YYNGEE.

This clone has more than one count but fewer than ten. This rearrangement joins TRBV6-5 to TRBJ1-6; TRBD1 might be the D (6 bases). The V gene's germline CDR1 is MNHEY and CDR2 SVGAGI. V lost 7 bases, J lost 14 bases, and 21 bases lay in between. There are 14 residues in the CDR3. The CDR3 coding sequence is TGTGCCAGCACCGTGGGACATTTACCCCTGGCCCTCCACTTT. This encodes CASTVGHLPLALHF.

A remark on this clone: Other DNA sequences from this sample encode an identical CDR3 as well. V usage is TRBV18 and J usage is TRBJ1-5; D is perhaps TRBD1 (5 bases). V lost 3 bases and J 4 bases, leaving 10 bases between the germline ends. CDR1 and CDR2 from the germline V gene are KGHSH and LQKENI. The CDR3 contains 14 residues. The CDR3 nucleotides are TGTGCCAGCTCACCGGGGGGGGAAAATCAGCCCCAGCATTTT. Protein product: CASSPGGENQPQHF.

The chain recombines TRBV30 with TRBJ2-3; tentatively, D is TRBD1 (5 bases). The CDR3 is 13 amino acids. Trimming left V 2 bases short and J 5 bases short, with 11 bases between. Germline V gene sequence: CDR1 GTSNPN, CDR2 SVGIG (reference sequence). The CDR3 reads CAWSQGLRDTQYF. The CDR3 DNA reads as TGTGCCTGGAGTCAGGGCCTACGAGATACGCAGTATTTT.

The chain has TRBV30 and TRBJ2-7; D is ambiguous. Per germline, CDR1 GTSNPN and CDR2 SVGIG (reference sequence). The V and J ends lost 2 bases and 0 bases respectively, with 5 bases between them. CDR3 length equals 12 residues. The CDR3, as DNA: TGTGCCTGGAGTCGACTCTCCTACGAGCAGTACTTC. The encoded protein is CAWSRLSYEQYF.

This clone was counted only a few times. This chain uses TRBV18 with TRBJ1-1; 8 bases fit TRBD1. Per the germline V gene, CDR1 is KGHSH and CDR2 is LQKENI. This CDR3 spans 17 amino acids. V shed 0 bases, J shed 6 bases, and the junction held 12 bases outside the gene matches. The CDR3 is CASSPPWTGSFGAEAFF. The CDR3 DNA follows: TGTGCCAGCTCACCACCATGGACAGGGTCCTTTGGCGCTGAAGCTTTCTTT.

The J gene is TRBJ1-6, the V gene TRBV5-4; D call uncertain. The V end was cut by 4 bases, the J end by 7 bases, with 12 bases between. CDR3 length: 14 residues. The germline gives CDR1 SGHNT, CDR2 YYREEE (reference sequence). DNA for the CDR3: TGTGCCAGCAGCCCGTGGTCGACAAATTCACCCCTCCACTTT. The encoded protein is CASSPWSTNSPLHF.

V usage is TRBV7-3 and J usage is TRBJ2-3, with 14 bases matching TRBD2. V was pared by 4 bases and J by 3 bases, with 3 bases of the junction left unmatched. This CDR3 is 16 amino acids long. Germline-derived CDR1 and CDR2 are SGHTA and FQGTGA. CDR3 bases: TGTGCCAGCAGCTCGGGACTAGCGGGAGTGACAGATACGCAGTATTTT. Translating gives CASSSGLAGVTDTQYF.

The CDR3 is CASSRLVGVPYEQYF. In DNA form, the CDR3 reads TGTGCCAGCAGCCGGCTCGTGGGAGTCCCCTACGAGCAGTACTTC. The gene calls are TRBV27 and TRBJ2-7, with D tentatively TRBD2 (5 bases). V gave up 6 bases and J gave up 2 bases, with 17 bases separating them. CDR3 length equals 15 residues. Germline values: CDR1 MNHEY, CDR2 SMNVEV (reference sequence).

This chain links TRBV5-1 with TRBJ2-1, with 13 bases identical to TRBD2. This CDR3 has 15 residues. Germline V lookup: CDR1 SGHRS, CDR2 YFSETQ. The V and J ends lost 2 bases and 7 bases, in that order; junction bases with no gene match: 3. In nucleotides, the CDR3 is TGCGCCAGCAGCTTCACTAGCGGGGGGGGGAATGAGCAGTTCTTC. It yields the protein CASSFTSGGGNEQFF. The whole variable domain, filled in from reference TRBV5-1 and TRBJ2-1, reads KAGVTQTPRYLIKTRGQQVTLSCSPISGHRSVSWYQQTPGQGLQFLFEYFSETQRNKGNFPGRFSGRQFSNSRSEMNVSTLELGDSALYLCASSFTSGGGNEQFFGPGTRLTVL.

The chain couples TRBV25-1 to TRBJ2-2, with D possibly TRBD1 on 5 matching bases. This CDR3 has 14 amino acids. The germline CDR1 and CDR2 sequences are MGHDK and SYGVNS. V was shortened by 4 bases and J by 2 bases, with 8 bases between the two germline ends. CDR3 in amino acids: CASSGGFNTGELFF. CDR3 bases: TGTGCCAGCAGTGGGGGCTTTAACACCGGGGAGCTGTTTTTT.

V usage is TRBV9 and J usage is TRBJ2-3, with TRBD2 as a possible D gene (5 bases). Germline assignment: CDR1 SGDLS and CDR2 YYNGEE. V was clipped by 1 base and J by 1 base, with 10 bases between them. CDR3 length equals 15 residues. CDR3 region: CASSVIGRGTDTQYF. CDR3 nucleotides: TGTGCCAGCAGCGTAATAGGGCGGGGCACAGATACGCAGTATTTT.

This clone was detected a few times. This chain joins TRBV19 and TRBJ1-2; the D gene is possibly TRBD1 (6 bases). The ends were cut back, 3 bases at V and 0 bases at J, with 11 bases in the middle. CDR1 and CDR2 (germline): LNHDA, SQIVND (reference sequence). There are 15 residues in the CDR3. In DNA form, the CDR3 reads TGTGCCAGTAGTATGCGGGGGGCGCCTAACTATGGCTACACCTTC. This encodes CASSMRGAPNYGYTF.

The chain has TRBV10-3 and TRBJ2-2, with TRBD1 as a possible D gene (7 bases). The CDR3 totals 16 residues. CDR1 ENHRY and CDR2 SYGVKD come from the germline V gene. V was cut by 0 bases and J by 1 base, with 9 bases left in between. CDR3 residues: CAISESQGGNTGELFF. DNA for the CDR3: TGTGCCATCAGTGAGTCCCAGGGGGGGAACACCGGGGAGCTGTTTTTT.

The rearrangement joins TRBV18 to TRBJ1-5, with D perhaps matching TRBD1 (6 bases). Germline CDR1 reads KGHSH; CDR2 reads LQKENI. V dropped 6 bases and J dropped 6 bases, with 18 bases sitting between them. The CDR3 loop spans 15 amino acids. In nucleotides, the CDR3 is TGTGCCAGCTCGATTGACAGGTCTGGGCGTCAGCCCCAGCATTTT. Translating it yields CASSIDRSGRQPQHF. Filled out from reference TRBV18 and TRBJ1-5, the complete variable domain reads NAGVMQNPRHLVRRRGQEARLRCSPMKGHSHVYWYRQLPEEGLKFMVYLQKENIIDESGMPKERFSAEFPKEGPSILRIQQVVRGDSAAYFCASSIDRSGRQPQHFGDGTRLSIL.

The chain employs TRBV18 and TRBJ2-7; possibly TRBD2 for D (5 bases). CDR3 length: 14 residues. Germline V gene sequence: CDR1 KGHSH, CDR2 LQKENI. Trimming pared 4 bases from V and 0 bases from J, leaving 10 bases between. In nucleotides, the CDR3 is TGTGCCAGCTCACGAAACGGGGACTCCTACGAGCAGTACTTC. Translating gives CASSRNGDSYEQYF.

A single count supports this clone. CDR3 nucleotides: TGCGCCAGCAGCACTGCTAGCGGGGGGGCTCAAGAGACCCAGTACTTC. Translated, it gives CASSTASGGAQETQYF. The chain joins TRBV5-1 to TRBJ2-5, with 12 positions matching TRBD2. V trimming: 4 bases; J trimming: 2 bases; junction bases outside the gene matches: 6. The germline CDR1 and CDR2 sequences are SGHRS and YFSETQ. The CDR3 runs to 16 residues. Variable domain in full (rest from reference TRBV5-1 and TRBJ2-5): KAGVTQTPRYLIKTRGQQVTLSCSPISGHRSVSWYQQTPGQGLQFLFEYFSETQRNKGNFPGRFSGRQFSNSRSEMNVSTLELGDSALYLCASSTASGGAQETQYFGPGTRLLVL.

As regards this clone: An end of the junction differs from the germline gene, which may be a read error. The chain links TRBV30 to TRBJ1-2; 10 bases fit TRBD1. CDR1 is GTSNPN, CDR2 SVGIG, per germline (reference sequence). There are 13 residues in the CDR3. The CDR3: CARSMTGGNGYTF. CDR3 bases: TGTGCCCGGAGTATGACAGGGGGCAATGGCTACACCTTC.